This TCR beta chain stems from a study of T cells in Graves' hyperthyroidism and ophthalmopathy. As regards this clonotype: Its target is not known.

CDR1 is SQVTM and CDR2 is ANQGSEA in the germline V gene. This CDR3 contains 13 residues. The germline V and J ends were trimmed by 5 bases and 4 bases, with 14 bases remaining between them. General observations from the study: In blood, most of the thyroid clonotypes expanded above 0.001 were also present.

Amplification yielded TCR beta CDR3 regions, with RNA transcripts as the source. The primer set for the first-round RT-PCR of the TCR CDR3 was HTBI. TCRdb passed the multiplex PCR reads through MiXCR, listing each CDR3 protein once. The sample includes hundreds of thousands of distinct CDR3 sequences, approximately 15% seen only once; the top ten take 3.5% to 4.5%. The TCR sequence derives from a woman aged 35 to 49 with Graves' ophthalmopathy. Sequenced material: blood. The V call is TRBV29-1, the J call TRBJ2-5; D call uncertain. This chain's CDR3 is CSVYPVNVETQYF. The CDR3 DNA is TGCAGCGTTTACCCGGTTAACGTAGAGACCCAGTACTTC.